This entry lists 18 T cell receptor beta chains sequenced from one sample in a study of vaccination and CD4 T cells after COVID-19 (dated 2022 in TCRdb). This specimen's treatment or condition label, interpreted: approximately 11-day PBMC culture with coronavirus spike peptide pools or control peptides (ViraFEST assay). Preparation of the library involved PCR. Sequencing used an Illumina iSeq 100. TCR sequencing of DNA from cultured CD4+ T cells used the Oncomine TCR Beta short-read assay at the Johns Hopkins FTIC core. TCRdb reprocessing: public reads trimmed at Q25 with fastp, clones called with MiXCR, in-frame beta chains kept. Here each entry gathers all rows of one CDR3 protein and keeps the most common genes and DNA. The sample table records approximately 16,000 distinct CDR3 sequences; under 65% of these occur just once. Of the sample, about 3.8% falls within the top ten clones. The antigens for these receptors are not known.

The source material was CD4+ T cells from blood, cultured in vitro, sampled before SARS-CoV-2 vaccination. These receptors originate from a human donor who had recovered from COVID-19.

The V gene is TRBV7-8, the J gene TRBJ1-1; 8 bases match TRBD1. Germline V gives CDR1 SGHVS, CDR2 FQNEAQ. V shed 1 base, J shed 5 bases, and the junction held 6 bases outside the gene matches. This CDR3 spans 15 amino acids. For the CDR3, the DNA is TGTGCCAGCAGCTTAGTCCAGGGGGCGAGTACTGAAGCTTTCTTT. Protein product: CASSLVQGASTEAFF. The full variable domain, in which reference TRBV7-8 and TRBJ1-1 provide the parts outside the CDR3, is GAGVSQSPRYKVAKRGQDVALRCDPISGHVSLFWYQQALGQGPEFLTYFQNEAQLDKSGLPSDRFFAERPEGSVSTLKIQRTQQEDSAVYLCASSLVQGASTEAFFGQGTRLTVV.

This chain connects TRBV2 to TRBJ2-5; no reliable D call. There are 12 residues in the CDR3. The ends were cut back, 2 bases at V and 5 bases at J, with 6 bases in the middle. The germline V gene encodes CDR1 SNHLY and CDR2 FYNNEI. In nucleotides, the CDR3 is TGTGCCAGCAGTGAATACAAGGAGACCCAGTACTTC. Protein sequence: CASSEYKETQYF. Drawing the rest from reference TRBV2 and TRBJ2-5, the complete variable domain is EPEVTQTPSHQVTQMGQEVILRCVPISNHLYFYWYRQILGQKVEFLVSFYNNEISEKSEIFDDQFSVERPDGSNFTLKIRSTKLEDSAMYFCASSEYKETQYFGPGTRLLVL.

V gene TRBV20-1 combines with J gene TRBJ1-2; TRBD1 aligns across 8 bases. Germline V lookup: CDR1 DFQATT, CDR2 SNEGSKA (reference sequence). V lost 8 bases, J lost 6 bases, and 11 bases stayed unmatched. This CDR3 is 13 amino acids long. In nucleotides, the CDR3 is TGCAGTCCTTTCGACAGGGGCAGGGATGGCTACACCTTC. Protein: CSPFDRGRDGYTF.

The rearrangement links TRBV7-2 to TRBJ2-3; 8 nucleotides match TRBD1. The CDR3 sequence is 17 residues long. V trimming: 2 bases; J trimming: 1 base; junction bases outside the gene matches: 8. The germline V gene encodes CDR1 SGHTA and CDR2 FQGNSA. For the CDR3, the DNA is TGTGCCAGCAGCTTAAACAGGGGGTTCCGTGGCACAGATACGCAGTATTTT. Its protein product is CASSLNRGFRGTDTQYF.

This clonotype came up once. Written as DNA, the CDR3 is TGTGCCAGCAGCCAAGACAGGGGAGGACGCACTGAAGCTTTCTTT. Translating it yields CASSQDRGGRTEAFF. This sequence joins TRBV14 and TRBJ1-1; possible D gene TRBD1, 6 bases. There are 15 residues in the CDR3. The germline CDR1 and CDR2 sequences are SGHDN and FVKESK. Trimming removed 0 bases at V and 4 bases at J, with 12 bases between.

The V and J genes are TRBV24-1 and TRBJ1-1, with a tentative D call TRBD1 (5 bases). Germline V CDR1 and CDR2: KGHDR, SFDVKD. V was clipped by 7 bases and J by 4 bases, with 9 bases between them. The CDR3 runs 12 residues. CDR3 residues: CATRGVGTEAFF. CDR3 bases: TGTGCCACCAGAGGGGTTGGCACTGAAGCTTTCTTT.

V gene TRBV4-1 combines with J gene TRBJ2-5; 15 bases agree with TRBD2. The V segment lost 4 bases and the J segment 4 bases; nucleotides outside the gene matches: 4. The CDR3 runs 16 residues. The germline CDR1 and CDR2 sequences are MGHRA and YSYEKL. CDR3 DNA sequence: TGCGCCAGCAGCCTCGGACTAGCGGGGGGGGCAGAGACCCAGTACTTC. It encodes CASSLGLAGGAETQYF.

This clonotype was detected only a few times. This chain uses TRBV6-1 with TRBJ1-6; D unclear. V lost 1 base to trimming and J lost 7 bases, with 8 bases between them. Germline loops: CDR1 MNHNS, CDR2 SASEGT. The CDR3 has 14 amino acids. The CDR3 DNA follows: TGTGCCAGCAGTGAAGTAGGGAACAATTCACCCCTCCACTTT. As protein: CASSEVGNNSPLHF.

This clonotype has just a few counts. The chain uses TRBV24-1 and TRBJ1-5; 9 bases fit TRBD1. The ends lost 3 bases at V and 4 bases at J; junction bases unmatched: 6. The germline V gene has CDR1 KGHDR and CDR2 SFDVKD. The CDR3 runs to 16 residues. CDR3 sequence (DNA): TGTGCCACCAGTGATCATACGGGACAGGGAAATCAGCCCCAGCATTTT. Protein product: CATSDHTGQGNQPQHF.

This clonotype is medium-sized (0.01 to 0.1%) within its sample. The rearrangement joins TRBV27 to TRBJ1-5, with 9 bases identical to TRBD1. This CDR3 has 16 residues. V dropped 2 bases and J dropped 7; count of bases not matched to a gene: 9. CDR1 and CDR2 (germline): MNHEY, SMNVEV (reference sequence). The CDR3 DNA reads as TGTGCCAGCAGTTTAGTAGGACAGGGGCCCCGGCAGCCCCAGCATTTT. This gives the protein CASSLVGQGPRQPQHF.

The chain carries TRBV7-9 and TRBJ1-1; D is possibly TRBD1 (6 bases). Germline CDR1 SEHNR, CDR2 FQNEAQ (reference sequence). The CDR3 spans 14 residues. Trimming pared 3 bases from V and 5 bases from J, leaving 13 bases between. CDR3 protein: CASSFGLGATEAFF. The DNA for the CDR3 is TGTGCCAGCAGCTTCGGGCTGGGGGCGACTGAAGCTTTCTTT.

The CDR3, as DNA: TGTGCCAGCAGCCAAGACGTGTTCCAGGCCGGGGAGCTGTTTTTT. This encodes CASSQDVFQAGELFF. The rearrangement links TRBV4-2 to TRBJ2-2; the D is unclear. Trimming took 0 bases from V and 6 from J, leaving 11 bases between them. CDR1 is LGHNA, CDR2 YNFKEQ, per germline. There are 15 residues in the CDR3.

CDR3 DNA sequence: TGTGCCAGCAGTTATCTCGCCCAGGGCTACGAGCAGTACTTC. Protein sequence: CASSYLAQGYEQYF. This chain links TRBV6-5 with TRBJ2-7, with D possibly matching TRBD1 (5 bases). The CDR3 sequence is 14 residues long. Per the germline V gene, CDR1 is MNHEY and CDR2 is SVGAGI. Trimming removed 3 bases at V and 3 bases at J, with 12 bases between.

CDR3 coding DNA: TGTGCCAGCAGTCCGCGACAGGGGCTCCTTAATAATTCACCCCTCCACTTT. Translated: CASSPRQGLLNNSPLHF. The J gene is TRBJ1-6, the V gene TRBV27, with 8 bases that match TRBD1. CDR3 size: 17 residues. V was pared by 5 bases and J by 5 bases, with 11 bases of the junction left unmatched. Germline CDR1 reads MNHEY; CDR2 reads SMNVEV (reference sequence).

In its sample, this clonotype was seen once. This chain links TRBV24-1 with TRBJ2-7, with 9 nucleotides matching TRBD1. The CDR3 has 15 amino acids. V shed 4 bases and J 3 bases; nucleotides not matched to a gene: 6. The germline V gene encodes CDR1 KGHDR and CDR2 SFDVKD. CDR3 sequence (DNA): TGTGCCACCAGTGACTCCGGGACAGGGAACTACGAGCAGTACTTC. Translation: CATSDSGTGNYEQYF.

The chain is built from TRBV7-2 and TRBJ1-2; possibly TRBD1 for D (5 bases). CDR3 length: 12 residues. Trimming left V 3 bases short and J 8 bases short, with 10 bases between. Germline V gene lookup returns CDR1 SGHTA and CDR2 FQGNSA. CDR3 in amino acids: CASSLVGDGYTF. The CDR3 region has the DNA TGTGCCAGCAGCTTGGTCGGGGACGGCTACACCTTC. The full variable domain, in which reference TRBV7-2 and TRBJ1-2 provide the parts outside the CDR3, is GAGVSQSPSNKVTEKGKDVELRCDPISGHTALYWYRQSLGQGLEFLIYFQGNSAPDKSGLPSDRFSAERTGGSVSTLTIQRTQQEDSAVYLCASSLVGDGYTFGSGTRLTVV.

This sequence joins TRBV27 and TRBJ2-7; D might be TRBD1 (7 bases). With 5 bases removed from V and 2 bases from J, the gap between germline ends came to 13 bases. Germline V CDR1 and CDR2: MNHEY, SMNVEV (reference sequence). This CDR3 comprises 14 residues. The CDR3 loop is CASSRSGGTYEQYF. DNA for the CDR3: TGTGCCAGCAGTCGGTCAGGGGGGACCTACGAGCAGTACTTC.

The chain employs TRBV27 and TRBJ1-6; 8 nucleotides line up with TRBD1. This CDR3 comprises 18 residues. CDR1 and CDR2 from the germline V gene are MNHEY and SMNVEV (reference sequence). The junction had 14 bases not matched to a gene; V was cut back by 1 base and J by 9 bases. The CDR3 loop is CASSLYPPLDREGSPLHF. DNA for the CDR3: TGTGCCAGCAGTTTATACCCCCCCTTGGACAGGGAAGGTTCACCCCTCCACTTT.